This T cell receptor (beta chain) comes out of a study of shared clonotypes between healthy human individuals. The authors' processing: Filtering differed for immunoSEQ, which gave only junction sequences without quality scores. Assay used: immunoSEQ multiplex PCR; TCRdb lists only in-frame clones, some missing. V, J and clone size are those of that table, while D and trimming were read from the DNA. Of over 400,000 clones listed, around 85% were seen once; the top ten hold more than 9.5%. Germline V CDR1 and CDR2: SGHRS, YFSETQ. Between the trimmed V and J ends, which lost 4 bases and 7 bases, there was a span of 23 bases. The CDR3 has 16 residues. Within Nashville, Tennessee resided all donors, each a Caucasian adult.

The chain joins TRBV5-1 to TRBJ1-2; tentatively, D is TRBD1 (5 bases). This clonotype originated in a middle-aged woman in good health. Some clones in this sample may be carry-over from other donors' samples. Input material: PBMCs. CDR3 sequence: CASSHTPVGASAGYTF. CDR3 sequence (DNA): TGCGCCAGCAGCCACACTCCGGTAGGGGCCTCTGCTGGCTACACCTTC.